Listed below are T cell receptor beta chains from one sample, sequenced in a study of cytomegalovirus exposure and HLA in healthy donors. Using immunoSEQ multiplex PCR, the repertoire was profiled, and TCRdb retains in-frame clones only, with some absent. The sample lists some 150,000 clones, about four fifths seen once, with around 6.2% in the top ten. What was sequenced was PBMCs. The receptors here all came from a man aged 25-45 years in good health and CMV-seropositive. The conserved cysteine and the conserved F or W are not part of the CDR3 here. A D gene is named only where the DNA matches it firmly. Only part of the rows carry a size: once, few, many, or a class if the clone is expanded.

TRBJ2-3	NA	TRBV28	NA	ASSPSPGASTDTQY
TRBJ1-2	NA	TRBV2	NA	ADQGFRGYGYT
TRBJ1-5	NA	TRBV7-9	NA	ASSLGDRPNQPQH
TRBJ1-5	NA	TRBV18	TRBD1	ASSPGQVSNQPQH
TRBJ2-1	few	TRBV9	NA	ASSDNRVLPYNEQF
TRBJ1-2	once	TRBV29-1	NA	SVLGDSNYGYT
TRBJ2-1	NA	TRBV5-1	TRBD1	ASSKTGDYNEQF
TRBJ2-2	NA	TRBV11-3	TRBD1	ASSVRTGIGELF
TRBJ1-3	NA	TRBV11-2	TRBD1	ASSPDRGSGNTIY
TRBJ2-2	NA	TRBV5-1	NA	ASSLEDAGTGELF
TRBJ2-2	NA	TRBV28	NA	ASLGTGELF
TRBJ2-3	NA	TRBV28	TRBD2	ASSLLVAGADTQY
TRBJ1-5	NA	TRBV7-8	NA	ASSLVARVQPQH
NA	once	TRBV5-1	NA	ASSLARGHYEQY
TRBJ2-1	NA	TRBV15	TRBD2	ATSRSLAGVTNEQF
TRBJ1-6	NA	TRBV5-4	TRBD1	ASSMDRGYNSPLH
TRBJ2-7	once	TRBV2	NA	ASSQQSYEQY
TRBJ1-3	few	TRBV7-8	TRBD1	ASSPGQGATGNTIY
TRBJ2-2	NA	TRBV5-1	NA	ASSLAGITGELF
TRBJ2-5	NA	TRBV28	TRBD2	ASSPGTSVWTQY
TRBJ2-3	NA	TRBV5-1	TRBD2	ASSLEASGQVDTQY
TRBJ2-7	NA	TRBV2	NA	ASRRGRGLYEQY
TRBJ1-3	NA	TRBV4-3	NA	ASSQDPRSGNTIY
TRBJ1-3	NA	TRBV6-5	NA	ASSYSMSHSGNTIY
TRBJ2-3	NA	TRBV27	TRBD2	ASSLAARDTQY
TRBJ2-7	NA	TRBV27	NA	ASSSQGNPYEQY
TRBJ2-7	NA	TRBV7-9	NA	ASSFRGSPN
TRBJ2-1	NA	TRBV7-2	NA	ASSSMREQF
TRBJ2-7	NA	TRBV7-2	NA	ASSFSHSYEQY
TRBJ2-7	NA	TRBV7-9	TRBD1	SSSSGQGAYEQY
TRBJ2-1	NA	TRBV5-4	NA	ASSSPDSYNEQF
TRBJ2-5	once	TRBV5-4	TRBD2	ASSYQTSGKGKTQY
TRBJ1-1	NA	TRBV20-1	NA	SARISREAF
TRBJ2-7	NA	TRBV2	TRBD2	ASSDSGSSEQY
TRBJ1-1	NA	TRBV28	TRBD1	ASSGTGGTEAF
TRBJ2-5	NA	TRBV27	NA	ASSSPRDFQETQY
TRBJ2-2	NA	TRBV9	TRBD2	ASSVPGTSGPLGTGELF